The 14 T cell receptor beta chains below all came from one sample that was sequenced in a study of T cell responses to AZD1222 COVID-19 vaccine. The method was immunoSEQ multiplex PCR; TCRdb's version includes in-frame clones alone and lacks a portion of them. The data contain fewer than 130,000 clones, more than 85% of them singletons. Sequenced material: peripheral blood, taken on day 0 of AZD1222 vaccination. These receptors all stem from an adult in good health.

The chain has TRBV19 and TRBJ1-5, with 10 bases aligning to TRBD1. J lost 2 bases, V lost 5 bases, and 3 bases had no gene match. The CDR3 has 15 residues. Germline assignment: CDR1 LNHDA and CDR2 SQIVND (reference sequence). This CDR3 is CASSSGQGGNQPQHF. The CDR3 DNA reads TGTGCCAGTAGTTCAGGACAGGGGGGCAATCAGCCCCAGCATTTT.

The chain has TRBV12-3 or TRBV12-4 and TRBJ1-5; D gene uncertain. The CDR3 has 12 residues. V was clipped by 7 bases and J by 4 bases, with 8 bases between them. The DNA for the CDR3 is TGTGCCAGCAACTACCAGAATCAGCCCCAGCATTTT. Protein product: CASNYQNQPQHF.

The rearrangement joins TRBV11-2 to TRBJ2-1; TRBD2 agrees at 11 bases. Per germline, CDR1 SGHAT and CDR2 FQNNGV. The CDR3 length is 18 residues. Trimming removed 0 bases from V and 4 bases from J; junction bases left unmatched: 8. The CDR3 DNA follows: TGTGCCAGCAGCTTAGAGGTTAGCGGGAGGGCCGGGTACAATGAGCAGTTCTTC. Amino acid sequence: CASSLEVSGRAGYNEQFF.

Here the CDR3 DNA reads TGTGCCAGCTCACGGGACAGGGTCTCCTACGAGCAGTACTTC. The encoded protein is CASSRDRVSYEQYF. The chain couples TRBV18 to TRBJ2-7, with 9 bases aligning to TRBD1. The CDR3 is 14 amino acids. Germline V CDR1 and CDR2: KGHSH, LQKENI. J gave up 0 bases and V 4 bases, and 1 base lay outside the gene matches.

The gene calls are TRBV7-7 and TRBJ2-5; D may be TRBD2 (5 bases). The CDR3 length is 17 residues. The ends were cut back, 3 bases at V and 4 bases at J, with 21 bases in the middle. CDR1 and CDR2 (germline): SSHAT, FNYEAQ (reference sequence). CDR3 loop: CASSLGSGEGLGETQYF. CDR3 nucleotides: TGTGCCAGCAGCTTGGGGTCGGGCGAGGGTCTAGGAGAGACCCAGTACTTC.

V usage is TRBV18 and J usage is TRBJ2-7; TRBD2 matches at 10 bases. CDR1 and CDR2 (germline): KGHSH, LQKENI. The CDR3 length is 14 residues. Unmatched junction bases numbered 6, after V lost 5 bases and J lost 5 bases. The CDR3 sequence: CASSNLAGVNEQYF. CDR3 DNA: TGTGCCAGCTCAAATCTAGCGGGAGTCAACGAGCAGTACTTC. The variable domain in full, completed from reference TRBV18 and TRBJ2-7, reads NAGVMQNPRHLVRRRGQEARLRCSPMKGHSHVYWYRQLPEEGLKFMVYLQKENIIDESGMPKERFSAEFPKEGPSILRIQQVVRGDSAAYFCASSNLAGVNEQYFGPGTRLTVT.

V is TRBV10-3 and J is TRBJ1-5; D is unresolved. The V and J ends lost 8 bases and 3 bases respectively, with 8 bases between them. The CDR3 is 12 amino acids. CDR1 is ENHRY and CDR2 is SYGVKD in the germline V gene. In nucleotides, the CDR3 is TGTGCCATCGCAACAGACAATCAGCCCCAGCATTTT. Translating it yields CAIATDNQPQHF.

This clone was recorded a few times. The chain combines TRBV7-2 with TRBJ1-4; no definite D call. V was shortened by 4 bases and J by 8 bases, with 11 bases between the two germline ends. Germline assignment: CDR1 SGHTA and CDR2 FQGNSA. There are 13 residues in the CDR3. The CDR3 loop reads CASSSLLREKLFF. The CDR3, as DNA: TGTGCCAGCAGCTCACTCCTCCGGGAAAAACTGTTTTTT.

J is TRBJ2-7 and V is TRBV5-1; D gene uncertain. The V gene's germline CDR1 is SGHRS and CDR2 YFSETQ. The CDR3 totals 13 residues. Trimming left V 2 bases short and J 2 bases short, with 8 bases between. The CDR3 DNA follows: TGCGCCAGCAGCTTAGTGTCAGCCTACGAGCAGTACTTC. Translated, it gives CASSLVSAYEQYF.

The V and J genes are TRBV5-6 and TRBJ2-7; no definite D call. V lost 0 bases, J lost 0 bases, and 10 bases lay in between. The CDR3 covers 15 residues. Germline V gives CDR1 SGHDT, CDR2 YYEEEE. The CDR3 DNA sequence: TGTGCCAGCAGCTTGGCCGGGCCGATCTCCTACGAGCAGTACTTC. This codes for CASSLAGPISYEQYF.

The rearrangement uses TRBV5-5 and TRBJ1-2, with 8 nucleotides matching TRBD1. V lost 3 bases and J lost 7; bases outside the gene matches: 8. CDR1 and CDR2 (germline): SGHKS, YYEKEE (reference sequence). The CDR3 is 14 residues long. The CDR3 nucleotides read TGTGCCAGCAGCTCGACAGGGGACGTAGGTGGCTACACCTTC. Its translation is CASSSTGDVGGYTF.

V is TRBV6-5 and J is TRBJ1-2; weak D call: TRBD1 (6 bases). This CDR3 is 13 amino acids long. The germline V gene has CDR1 MNHEY and CDR2 SVGAGI. V was pared by 4 bases and J by 12 bases, with 18 bases between. The CDR3 region has the DNA TGTGCCAGCAGTTCGGTGGCCGGGGGCCCCAACACCTTC. It specifies CASSSVAGGPNTF.

The chain recombines TRBV12-3 or TRBV12-4 with TRBJ2-7, with a weak D call TRBD2 (6 bases). V was shortened by 6 bases and J by 7 bases, with 16 bases between the two germline ends. The CDR3 spans 13 residues. CDR3 loop: CASSQGVGREQYF. The DNA for the CDR3 is TGTGCCAGCAGCCAAGGGGTGGGGAGGGAGCAGTACTTC.

The rearrangement joins TRBV7-9 to TRBJ1-1; no firm D call. The CDR3 is 13 residues long. V lost 2 bases to trimming and J lost 3 bases, with 7 bases between them. The germline CDR1 and CDR2 sequences are SEHNR and FQNEAQ (reference sequence). This CDR3 reads CASSLLADTEAFF. CDR3 sequence (DNA): TGTGCCAGCAGCTTACTTGCGGACACTGAAGCTTTCTTT.